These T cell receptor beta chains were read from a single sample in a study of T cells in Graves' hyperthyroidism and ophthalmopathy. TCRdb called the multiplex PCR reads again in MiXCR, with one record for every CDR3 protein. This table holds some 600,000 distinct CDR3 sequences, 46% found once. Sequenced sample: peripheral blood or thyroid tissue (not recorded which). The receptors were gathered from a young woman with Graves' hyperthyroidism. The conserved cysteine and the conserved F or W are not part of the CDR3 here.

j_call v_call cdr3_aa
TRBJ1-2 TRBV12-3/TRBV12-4 ASSPGTGRYT
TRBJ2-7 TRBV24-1 ATSRSSAYEQY
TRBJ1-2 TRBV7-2 ASSPRWFGQNGYT
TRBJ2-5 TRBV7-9 ATTAAVREETQY
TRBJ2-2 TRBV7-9 ASRTGRPNTGELF
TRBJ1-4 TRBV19 ASRTAPLNEKLF
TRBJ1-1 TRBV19 ASSILTEAF
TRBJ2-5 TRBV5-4 ASSGWGAQETQY
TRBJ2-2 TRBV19 ASSIMTNTGELF
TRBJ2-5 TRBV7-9 ASSRGGRAQTQY
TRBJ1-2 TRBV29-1 SVLPARRQELNKNYGYT
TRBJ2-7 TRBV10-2 ASSDALSYEQY
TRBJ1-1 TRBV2 ASSEADRMATNTEAF
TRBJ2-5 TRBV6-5 ASSYPTRVPQETQY
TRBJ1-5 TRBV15 ATSTPGGTGDYSNQPQH
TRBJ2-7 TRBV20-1 SAGQGSSYEQY
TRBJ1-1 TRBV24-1 ATSGAFPNTEAF
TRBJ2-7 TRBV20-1 SARGETGVYEQY
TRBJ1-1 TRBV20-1 SAIGGMNTEAF
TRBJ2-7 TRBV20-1 SASHPGGPSEQY
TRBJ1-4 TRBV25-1 ASSTVLHEKLF
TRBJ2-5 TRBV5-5 ASSGGLAWETQY
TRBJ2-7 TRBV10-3 ASSYVTGNEQY
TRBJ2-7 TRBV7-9 ASSLAPLSDGY
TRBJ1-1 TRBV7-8 ASSSSGQMNTEAF
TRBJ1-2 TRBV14 ASSLTTETYGYT
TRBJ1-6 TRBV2 ASREQGSYNSPLH
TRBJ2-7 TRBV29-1 SVKDSLSSYEQY
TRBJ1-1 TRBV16 ASSPTDRGNTEAF
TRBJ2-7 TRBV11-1 ATSSKGWRGDQY
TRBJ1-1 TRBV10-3 AISVGDRNTEAF
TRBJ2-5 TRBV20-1 SAPVAGQETQY
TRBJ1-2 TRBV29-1 SVEPLVEGYT
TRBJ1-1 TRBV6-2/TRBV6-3 ASRPATGAPEAF
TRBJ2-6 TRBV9 ASSIPQRGGSGANVLT
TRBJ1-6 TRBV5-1 ASSPGTGGISPLH
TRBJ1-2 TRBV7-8 ASSLGGSQGYT
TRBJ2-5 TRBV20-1 SASALAAVARKD
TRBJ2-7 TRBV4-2 ASSQEGLAGPSSYEQY
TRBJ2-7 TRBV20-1 SVSQDEQY
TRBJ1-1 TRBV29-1 SVEEGAVVTEAF
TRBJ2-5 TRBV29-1 SVRDSSQETQY
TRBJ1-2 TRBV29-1 SVDQGLYGYT
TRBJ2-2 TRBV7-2 ASSLDRMNTGELF